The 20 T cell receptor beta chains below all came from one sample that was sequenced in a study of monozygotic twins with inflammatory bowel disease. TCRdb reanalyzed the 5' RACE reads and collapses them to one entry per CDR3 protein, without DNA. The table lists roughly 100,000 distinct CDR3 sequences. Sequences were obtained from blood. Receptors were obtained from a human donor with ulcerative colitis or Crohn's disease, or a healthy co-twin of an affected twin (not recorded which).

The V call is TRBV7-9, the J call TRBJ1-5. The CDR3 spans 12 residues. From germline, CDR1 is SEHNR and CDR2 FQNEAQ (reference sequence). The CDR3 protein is CASSFISQPQHF.

CDR3 loop: CATGTKTGNSYEQYF. The chain employs TRBV24-1 and TRBJ2-7; lacking DNA, the TRBD1 call made by TCRdb goes unchecked. Germline CDR1 is KGHDR and CDR2 is SFDVKD. The CDR3 is 15 residues long.

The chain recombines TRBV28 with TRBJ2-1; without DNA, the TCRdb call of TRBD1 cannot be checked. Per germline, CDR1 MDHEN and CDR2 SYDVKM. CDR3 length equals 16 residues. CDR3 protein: CASSPAWGRRSNEQFF.

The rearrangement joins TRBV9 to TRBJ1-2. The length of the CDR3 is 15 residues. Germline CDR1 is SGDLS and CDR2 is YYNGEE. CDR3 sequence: CASSVFEGSNYGYTF.

The CDR3: CASSLAGFEQYF. J is TRBJ2-7 and V is TRBV7-2. This CDR3 contains 12 residues. Germline V gene sequence: CDR1 SGHTA, CDR2 FQGNSA.

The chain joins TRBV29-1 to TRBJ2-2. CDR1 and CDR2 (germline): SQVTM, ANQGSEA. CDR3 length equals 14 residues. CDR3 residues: CSVARSATTGELFF.

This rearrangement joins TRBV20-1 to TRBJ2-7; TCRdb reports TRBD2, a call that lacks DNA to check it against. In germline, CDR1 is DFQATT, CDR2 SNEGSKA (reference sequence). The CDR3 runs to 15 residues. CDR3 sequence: CSAQLGGSGRGEQYF.

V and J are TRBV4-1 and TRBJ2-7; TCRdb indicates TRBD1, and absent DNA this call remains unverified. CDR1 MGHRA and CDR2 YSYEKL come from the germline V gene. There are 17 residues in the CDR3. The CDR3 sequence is CASSHRPDSPNSYEQYF.

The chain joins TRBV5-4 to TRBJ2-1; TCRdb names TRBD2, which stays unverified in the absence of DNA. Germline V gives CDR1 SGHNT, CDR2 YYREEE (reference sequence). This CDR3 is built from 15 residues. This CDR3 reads CASSLGLVGYNEQFF.

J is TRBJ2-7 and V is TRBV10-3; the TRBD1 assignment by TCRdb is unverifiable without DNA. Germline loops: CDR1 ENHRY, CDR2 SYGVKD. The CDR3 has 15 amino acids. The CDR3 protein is CAIRTGQGASYEQYF.

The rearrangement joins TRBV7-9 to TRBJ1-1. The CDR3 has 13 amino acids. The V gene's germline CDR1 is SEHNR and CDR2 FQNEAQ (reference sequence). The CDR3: CASSLVGETEAFF.

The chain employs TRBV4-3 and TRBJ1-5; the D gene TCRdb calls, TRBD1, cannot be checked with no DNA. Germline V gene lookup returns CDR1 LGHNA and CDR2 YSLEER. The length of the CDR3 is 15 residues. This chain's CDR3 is CASSQGTSTYQPQHF.

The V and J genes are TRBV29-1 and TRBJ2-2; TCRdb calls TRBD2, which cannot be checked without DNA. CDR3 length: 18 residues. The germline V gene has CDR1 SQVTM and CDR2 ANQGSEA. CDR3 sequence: CSVDQGWTAGGRTGELFF.

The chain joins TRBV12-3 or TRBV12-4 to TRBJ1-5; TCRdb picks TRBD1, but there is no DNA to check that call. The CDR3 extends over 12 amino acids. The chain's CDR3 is CASSGQQGPQHF.

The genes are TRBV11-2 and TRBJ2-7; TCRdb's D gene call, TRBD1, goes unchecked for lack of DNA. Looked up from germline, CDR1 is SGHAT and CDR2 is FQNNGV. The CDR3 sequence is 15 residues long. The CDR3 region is CASSLGTGPTYEQYF. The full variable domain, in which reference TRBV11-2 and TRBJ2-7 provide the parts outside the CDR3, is EAGVAQSPRYKIIEKRQSVAFWCNPISGHATLYWYQQILGQGPKLLIQFQNNGVVDDSQLPKDRFSAERLKGVDSTLKIQPAKLEDSAVYLCASSLGTGPTYEQYFGPGTRLTVT.

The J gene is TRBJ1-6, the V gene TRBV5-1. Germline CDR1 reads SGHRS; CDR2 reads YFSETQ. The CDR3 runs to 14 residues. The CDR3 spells CASSSGPLNSPLHF. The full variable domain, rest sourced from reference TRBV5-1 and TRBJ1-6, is KAGVTQTPRYLIKTRGQQVTLSCSPISGHRSVSWYQQTPGQGLQFLFEYFSETQRNKGNFPGRFSGRQFSNSRSEMNVSTLELGDSALYLCASSSGPLNSPLHFGNGTRLTVT.

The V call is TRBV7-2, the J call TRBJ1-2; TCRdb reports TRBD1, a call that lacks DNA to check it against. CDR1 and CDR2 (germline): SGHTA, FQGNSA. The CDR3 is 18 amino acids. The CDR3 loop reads CASSLAEWGAQTGRGYTF. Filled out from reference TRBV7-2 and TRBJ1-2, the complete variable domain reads GAGVSQSPSNKVTEKGKDVELRCDPISGHTALYWYRQSLGQGLEFLIYFQGNSAPDKSGLPSDRFSAERTGGSVSTLTIQRTQQEDSAVYLCASSLAEWGAQTGRGYTFGSGTRLTVV.

The CDR3 sequence is CASSQGSGGEQYF. The V and J genes are TRBV14 and TRBJ2-7. From germline, CDR1 is SGHDN and CDR2 FVKESK. The CDR3 consists of 13 residues.

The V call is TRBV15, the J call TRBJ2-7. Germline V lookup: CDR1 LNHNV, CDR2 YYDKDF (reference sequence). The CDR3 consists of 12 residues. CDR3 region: CATSRVGFEQYF.

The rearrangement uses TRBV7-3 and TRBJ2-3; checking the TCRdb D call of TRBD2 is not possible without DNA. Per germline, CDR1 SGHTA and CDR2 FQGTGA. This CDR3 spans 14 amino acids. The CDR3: CASSRGNLEDTQYF.